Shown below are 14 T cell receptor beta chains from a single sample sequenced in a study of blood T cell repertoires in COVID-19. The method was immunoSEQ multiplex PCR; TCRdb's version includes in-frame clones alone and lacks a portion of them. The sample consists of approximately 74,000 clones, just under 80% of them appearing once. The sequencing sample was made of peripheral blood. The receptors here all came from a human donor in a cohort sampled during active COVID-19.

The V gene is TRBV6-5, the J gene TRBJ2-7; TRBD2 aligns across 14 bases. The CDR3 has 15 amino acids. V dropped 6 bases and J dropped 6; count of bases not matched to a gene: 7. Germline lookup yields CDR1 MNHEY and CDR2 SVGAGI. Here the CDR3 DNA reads TGTGCCAGCAGCAAAGAGGGACTAGCGGGAGCCGAGCAGTACTTC. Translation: CASSKEGLAGAEQYF.

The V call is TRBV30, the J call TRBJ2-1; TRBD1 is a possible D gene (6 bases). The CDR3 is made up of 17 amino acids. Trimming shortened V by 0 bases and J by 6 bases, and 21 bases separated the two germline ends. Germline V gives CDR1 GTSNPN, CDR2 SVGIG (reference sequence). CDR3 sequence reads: CAWSVGFGGIPGNEQFF. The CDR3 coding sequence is TGTGCCTGGAGTGTAGGTTTTGGGGGCATCCCGGGCAATGAGCAGTTCTTC. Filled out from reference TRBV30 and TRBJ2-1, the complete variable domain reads SQTIHQWPATLVQPVGSPLSLECTVEGTSNPNLYWYRQAAGRGLQLLFYSVGIGQISSEVPQNLSASRPQDRQFILSSKKLLLSDSGFYLCAWSVGFGGIPGNEQFFGPGTRLTVL.

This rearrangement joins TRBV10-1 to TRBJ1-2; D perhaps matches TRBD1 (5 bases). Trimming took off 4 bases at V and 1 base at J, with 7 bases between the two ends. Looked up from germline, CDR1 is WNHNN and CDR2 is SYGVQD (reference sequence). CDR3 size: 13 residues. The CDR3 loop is CASSAGINYGYTF. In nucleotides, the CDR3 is TGCGCCAGCAGTGCAGGGATTAACTATGGCTACACCTTC.

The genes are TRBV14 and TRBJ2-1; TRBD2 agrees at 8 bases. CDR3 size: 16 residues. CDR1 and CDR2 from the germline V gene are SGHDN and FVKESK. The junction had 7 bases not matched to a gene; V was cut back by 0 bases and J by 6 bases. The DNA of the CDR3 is TGTGCCAGCAGCCAAGACTACGGGGGGGCTGGCAATGAGCAGTTCTTC. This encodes CASSQDYGGAGNEQFF.

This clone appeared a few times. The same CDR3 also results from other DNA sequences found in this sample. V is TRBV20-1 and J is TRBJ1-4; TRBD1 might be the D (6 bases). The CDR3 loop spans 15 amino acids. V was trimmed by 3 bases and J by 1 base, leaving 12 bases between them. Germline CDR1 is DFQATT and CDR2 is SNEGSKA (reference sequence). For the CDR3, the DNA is TGCAGTGCTAGTGGGGGCGGAGAAACTAATGAAAAACTGTTTTTT. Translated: CSASGGGETNEKLFF.

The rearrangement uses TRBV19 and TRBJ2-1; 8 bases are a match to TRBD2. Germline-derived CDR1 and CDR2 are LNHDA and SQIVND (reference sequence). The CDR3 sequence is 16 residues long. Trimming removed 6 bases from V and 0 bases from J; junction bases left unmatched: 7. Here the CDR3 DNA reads TGTGCCAGTAGGCGGGGGGCCTCAAGCTCCTACAATGAGCAGTTCTTC. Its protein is CASRRGASSSYNEQFF.

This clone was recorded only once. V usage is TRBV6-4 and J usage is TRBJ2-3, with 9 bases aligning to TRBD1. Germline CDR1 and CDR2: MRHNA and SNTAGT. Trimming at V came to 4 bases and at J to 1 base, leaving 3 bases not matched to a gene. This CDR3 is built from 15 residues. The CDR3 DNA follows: TGTGCCAGCAGTGGGGACAGGGCCGGCACAGATACGCAGTATTTT. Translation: CASSGDRAGTDTQYF.

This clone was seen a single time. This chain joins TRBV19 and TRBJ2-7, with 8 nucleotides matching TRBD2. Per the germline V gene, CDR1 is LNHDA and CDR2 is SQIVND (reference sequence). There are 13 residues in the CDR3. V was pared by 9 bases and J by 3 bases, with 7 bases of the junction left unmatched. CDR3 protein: CASGAGGLYEQYF. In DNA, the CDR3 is TGTGCCAGCGGGGCGGGAGGCCTCTACGAGCAGTACTTC.

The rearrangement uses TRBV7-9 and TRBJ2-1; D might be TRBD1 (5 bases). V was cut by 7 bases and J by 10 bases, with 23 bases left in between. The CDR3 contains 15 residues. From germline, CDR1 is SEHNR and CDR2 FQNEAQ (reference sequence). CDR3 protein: CASTPVRSTGSEQFF. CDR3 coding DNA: TGTGCCAGCACCCCAGTGAGGTCTACAGGTTCGGAGCAGTTCTTC.

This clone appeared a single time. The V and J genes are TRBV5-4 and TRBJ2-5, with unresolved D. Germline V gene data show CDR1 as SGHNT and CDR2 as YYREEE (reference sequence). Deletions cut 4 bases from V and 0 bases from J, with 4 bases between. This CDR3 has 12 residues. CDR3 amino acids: CASSSNQETQYF. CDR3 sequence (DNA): TGTGCCAGCAGCAGCAACCAAGAGACCCAGTACTTC.

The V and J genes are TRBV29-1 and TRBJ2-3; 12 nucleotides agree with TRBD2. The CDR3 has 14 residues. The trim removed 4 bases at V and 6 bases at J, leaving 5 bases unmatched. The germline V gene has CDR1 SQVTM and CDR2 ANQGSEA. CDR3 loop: CSVGLAGGADTQYF. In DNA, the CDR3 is TGCAGCGTTGGTCTAGCGGGGGGGGCGGATACGCAGTATTTT.

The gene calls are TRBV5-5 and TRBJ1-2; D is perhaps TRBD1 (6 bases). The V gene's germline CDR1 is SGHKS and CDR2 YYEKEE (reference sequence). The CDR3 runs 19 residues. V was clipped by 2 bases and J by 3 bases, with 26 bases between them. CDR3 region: CASSFSIDGRTEVYYGYTF. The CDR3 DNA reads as TGTGCCAGCAGCTTTTCGATTGACGGACGGACAGAAGTTTACTATGGCTACACCTTC.

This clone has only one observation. For the CDR3, the DNA is TGTGCCACCAGCTGGGGGCGGGGGAGCACAGATACGCAGTATTTT. Protein product: CATSWGRGSTDTQYF. V gene TRBV15 combines with J gene TRBJ2-3; tentatively, D is TRBD2 (7 bases). The CDR3 is 15 amino acids. Trimming took off 5 bases at V and 0 bases at J, with 12 bases between the two ends. CDR1 and CDR2 (germline): LNHNV, YYDKDF (reference sequence).

CDR3: CASSPLEDQPQHF. The DNA for the CDR3 is TGTGCCAGCAGCCCACTCGAGGATCAGCCCCAGCATTTT. The chain recombines TRBV12-3 or TRBV12-4 with TRBJ1-5; D unresolved. Trimming stripped 6 bases from V and 5 bases from J, with 11 bases between. The length of the CDR3 is 13 residues.